These 14 T cell receptor beta chains originate from one sample sequenced in a study of shared clonotypes between healthy human individuals. Profiling relied on immunoSEQ multiplex PCR, and the TCRdb table lists in-frame clones only, not all of them. The sample shows some 800,000 clones, 85% to 95% of them seen only once. The naive CD8 subset, CD45RO-negative cells positively selected for CCR7, excluded terminally differentiated effector memory CD45RA+ cells. Material for sequencing was naive CD8+ T cells sorted from blood. These receptor sequences come from a man under 40 in good health.

The chain employs TRBV28 and TRBJ2-1; D ambiguous. The CDR3 is 11 residues long. V shed 3 bases and J shed 9 bases, with 6 bases lying between them. CDR1 MDHEN and CDR2 SYDVKM come from the germline V gene. In DNA form, the CDR3 reads TGTGCCAGCAGTTTTTCGTTTGAGCAGTTCTTC. This encodes CASSFSFEQFF.

CDR3 region: CASRPQVEVGQYF. Here the CDR3 DNA reads TGTGCCAGCAGGCCCCAGGTGGAGGTTGGGCAGTATTTT. The rearrangement joins TRBV6-5 to TRBJ2-3, with a weak D call TRBD2 (5 bases). Germline CDR1 and CDR2: MNHEY and SVGAGI. The V gene lost 6 bases and the J gene lost 11 bases, with 18 bases spanning the gap. The CDR3 loop spans 13 amino acids.

Details on this clone: The sample contains more than one DNA sequence encoding this CDR3. The chain employs TRBV4-3 and TRBJ1-1, with D perhaps TRBD1 (5 bases). From germline, CDR1 is LGHNA and CDR2 YSLEER. V dropped 1 base and J dropped 1 base, with 7 bases sitting between them. The CDR3 runs 14 residues. The CDR3 DNA follows: TGCGCCAGCAGCCAAGGGACACAGAACACTGAAGCTTTCTTT. It specifies CASSQGTQNTEAFF.

V usage is TRBV7-9 and J usage is TRBJ2-3; TRBD1 matches 10 bases. Germline V gene data show CDR1 as SEHNR and CDR2 as FQNEAQ (reference sequence). This CDR3 comprises 16 residues. The J segment lost 9 bases and the V segment lost 5 bases, leaving 14 bases of the junction unmatched. The CDR3 DNA reads TGTGCCAGCAGCCCCCGGACAGGGGGGAATCGAGGGACGCAGTATTTT. It translates to CASSPRTGGNRGTQYF.

The chain has TRBV5-6 and TRBJ1-5; 9 nucleotides agree with TRBD1. Germline V lookup: CDR1 SGHDT, CDR2 YYEEEE. The V gene end was trimmed by 4 bases and the J gene end by 7 bases; junction bases not matched to a gene: 12. This CDR3 has 16 residues. Here the CDR3 DNA reads TGTGCCAGCAGCGTTAAGGGACAGGGTTTCACACAGCCCCAGCATTTT. It codes for CASSVKGQGFTQPQHF.

The V gene is TRBV9, the J gene TRBJ2-3; no definite D call. CDR3 length: 15 residues. Trimming took off 2 bases at V and 0 bases at J, with 10 bases between the two ends. Germline V gene sequence: CDR1 SGDLS, CDR2 YYNGEE. CDR3 loop: CASSVYDLSTDTQYF. The DNA of the CDR3 is TGTGCCAGCAGCGTGTATGACCTCAGCACAGATACGCAGTATTTT.

The chain links TRBV6-4 to TRBJ2-2; TRBD2 agrees at 13 bases. The V gene's germline CDR1 is MRHNA and CDR2 SNTAGT. Trimming cost V 0 bases and J 2 bases; bases outside gene matches: 6. The CDR3 is 19 amino acids. CDR3: CASSDSGLAGVGNTGELFF. CDR3 bases: TGTGCCAGCAGTGACTCTGGACTAGCGGGAGTAGGAAACACCGGGGAGCTGTTTTTT.

V gene TRBV7-8 combines with J gene TRBJ1-5; TRBD1 is a possible D gene (5 bases). In germline, CDR1 is SGHVS, CDR2 FQNEAQ. The CDR3 has 16 residues. Trimming shortened V by 5 bases and J by 6 bases, and 20 bases separated the two germline ends. Written as DNA, the CDR3 is TGTGCCAGCAGCCCACTTGGCGGGGCCAACCCTCAGCCCCAGCATTTT. It encodes CASSPLGGANPQPQHF.

The chain carries TRBV27 and TRBJ2-1; TRBD2 matches 10 bases. The V segment lost 5 bases and the J segment 4 bases; nucleotides outside the gene matches: 8. The CDR3 contains 16 residues. CDR1 MNHEY and CDR2 SMNVEV come from the germline V gene (reference sequence). The DNA of the CDR3 is TGTGCCAGCAGTAGCTCTAGCGGGAGCGGATACAATGAGCAGTTCTTC. Amino acids: CASSSSSGSGYNEQFF.

For this clone: The same CDR3 also results from other DNA sequences found in this sample. The rearrangement links TRBV13 to TRBJ1-5; D unclear. Germline V gene data show CDR1 as PRHDT and CDR2 as FYEKMQ (reference sequence). Trimming took 0 bases from V and 4 from J, leaving 4 bases between them. The CDR3 sequence is 13 residues long. The CDR3 reads CASSLGSNQPQHF. The CDR3 nucleotides are TGTGCCAGCAGCTTAGGGTCAAATCAGCCCCAGCATTTT. The full variable domain, its missing parts supplied by reference TRBV13 and TRBJ1-5, is AAGVIQSPRHLIKEKRETATLKCYPIPRHDTVYWYQQGPGQDPQFLISFYEKMQSDKGSIPDRFSAQQFSDYHSELNMSSLELGDSALYFCASSLGSNQPQHFGDGTRLSIL.

The V gene is TRBV11-2, the J gene TRBJ2-7; D is unresolved. V lost 0 bases to trimming and J lost 0 bases, with 9 bases between them. Germline assignment: CDR1 SGHAT and CDR2 FQNNGV. CDR3 length: 15 residues. The CDR3 DNA is TGTGCCAGCAGCTTAGATTTTGGGATCTCCTACGAGCAGTACTTC. The encoded protein is CASSLDFGISYEQYF.

V usage is TRBV9 and J usage is TRBJ2-2; D is possibly TRBD2 (5 bases). The CDR3 consists of 18 residues. Germline assignment: CDR1 SGDLS and CDR2 YYNGEE. V lost 0 bases and J lost 1, with 16 bases in between. The CDR3 region has the DNA TGTGCCAGCAGCGTAGCTACTAGAGCAGTTCAGAACACCGGGGAGCTGTTTTTT. Amino acid sequence: CASSVATRAVQNTGELFF.

The gene calls are TRBV4-2 and TRBJ1-2; 12 bases agree with TRBD1. This CDR3 has 18 amino acids. Germline loops: CDR1 LGHNA, CDR2 YNFKEQ. The J segment lost 7 bases and the V segment lost 0 bases, leaving 12 bases of the junction unmatched. CDR3 sequence: CASSQDLGTGGSYGGYTF. The DNA of the CDR3 is TGTGCCAGCAGCCAAGATCTGGGGACAGGGGGCTCGTATGGTGGCTACACCTTC.

The gene calls are TRBV27 and TRBJ2-3; 7 bases line up with TRBD1. This CDR3 comprises 14 residues. V gave up 7 bases and J gave up 3 bases; unmatched junction bases: 7. CDR1 is MNHEY and CDR2 is SMNVEV in the germline V gene (reference sequence). Here the CDR3 reads CASTRDSSTDTQYF. The CDR3 DNA sequence: TGTGCCAGCACCCGGGACAGTTCGACAGATACGCAGTATTTT.